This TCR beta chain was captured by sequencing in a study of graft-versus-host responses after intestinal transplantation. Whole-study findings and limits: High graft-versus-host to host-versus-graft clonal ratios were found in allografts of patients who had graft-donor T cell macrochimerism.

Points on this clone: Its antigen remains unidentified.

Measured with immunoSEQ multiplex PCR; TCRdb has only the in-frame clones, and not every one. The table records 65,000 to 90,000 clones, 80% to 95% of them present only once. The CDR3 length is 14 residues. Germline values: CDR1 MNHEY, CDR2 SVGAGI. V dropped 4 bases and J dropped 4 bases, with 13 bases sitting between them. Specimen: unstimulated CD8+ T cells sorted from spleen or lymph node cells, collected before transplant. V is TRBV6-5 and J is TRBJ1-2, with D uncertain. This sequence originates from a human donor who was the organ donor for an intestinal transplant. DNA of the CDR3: TGTGCCAGCAGTTTTGCGTCGACAAGCTATGGCTACACCTTC. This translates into CASSFASTSYGYTF.